Each of the 21 T cell receptor beta chains below was sequenced from the same sample in a study of response to subunit inactivated influenza vaccine. MiXCR, run by TCRdb on the RT-PCR reads, gives a single entry per CDR3 protein. The table shows 150,000 or so distinct CDR3 sequences, with approximately 10% occurring only once. The specimen comprised non-naive T cells sorted from PBMCs, sampled more than 35 days after vaccination. These TCRs come from a man in his fifties or sixties who received an inactivated influenza vaccine.

This clonotype was counted at least ten times. The rearrangement joins TRBV5-1 to TRBJ2-7; D perhaps matches TRBD1 (7 bases). Germline loops: CDR1 SGHRS, CDR2 YFSETQ. V lost 4 bases and J lost 1, with 12 bases in between. This CDR3 is built from 14 residues. DNA of the CDR3: TGCGCCAGCAGCCAGGGGGGACATTCCTACGAGCAGTACTTC. Its translation: CASSQGGHSYEQYF.

This clonotype was seen only a few times. The rearrangement joins TRBV12-3 or TRBV12-4 to TRBJ1-1; TRBD1 matches 9 bases. CDR3 length equals 17 residues. The J segment lost 6 bases and the V segment lost 9 bases, leaving 20 bases of the junction unmatched. CDR3 region: CASSRGQGTWGGSEAFF. DNA of the CDR3: TGTGCCAGTAGCCGAGGACAGGGGACGTGGGGGGGGTCTGAAGCTTTCTTT.

There are many counts of this clonotype. The chain has TRBV20-1 and TRBJ2-7; D is ambiguous. The germline CDR1 and CDR2 sequences are DFQATT and SNEGSKA (reference sequence). This CDR3 comprises 11 residues. In DNA, the CDR3 is TGCACAGGACGTGTTCAAGGGATTCAGTACTTC. It codes for CTGRVQGIQYF.

At least ten counts were recorded for this clonotype. The chain is built from TRBV5-6 and TRBJ2-2; 7 bases line up with TRBD1. Trimming removed 4 bases from V and 5 bases from J; junction bases left unmatched: 17. CDR3 length: 18 residues. Per germline, CDR1 SGHDT and CDR2 YYEEEE. CDR3 protein: CASSLLRSHRGKTGELFF. For the CDR3, the DNA is TGTGCCAGCAGCCTCCTACGATCGCACAGGGGAAAGACCGGGGAGCTGTTTTTT.

This clonotype has ten or more counts. The V call is TRBV9, the J call TRBJ1-1; D is ambiguous. This CDR3 region has 13 residues. The V gene's germline CDR1 is SGDLS and CDR2 YYNGEE. V dropped 3 bases and J dropped 5 bases, with 11 bases sitting between them. The CDR3 loop is CASSASEGTEAFF. CDR3 nucleotides: TGTGCCAGCAGCGCCTCCGAGGGTACTGAAGCTTTCTTT.

This clonotype was detected only a few times. The chain has TRBV28 and TRBJ1-5, with TRBD1 as a possible D gene (5 bases). The CDR3 runs 14 residues. Germline CDR1 is MDHEN and CDR2 is SYDVKM. Trimming cost V 6 bases and J 3 bases, with 12 bases left between them. The CDR3: CASSGDRPNQPQHF. CDR3 DNA sequence: TGTGCCAGCAGCGGGGACCGACCCAATCAGCCCCAGCATTTT.

The chain joins TRBV30 to TRBJ1-3; TRBD1 is a possible D gene (5 bases). The V end was cut by 2 bases, the J end by 2 bases, with 10 bases between. The CDR3 is 14 residues long. Germline V gives CDR1 GTSNPN, CDR2 SVGIG (reference sequence). The DNA of the CDR3 is TGTGCCTGGAGTTGGGGACTGACTGGAAACACCATATATTTT. Amino acid sequence: CAWSWGLTGNTIYF.

This clonotype was counted between two and nine times. V is TRBV4-3 and J is TRBJ1-4; perhaps TRBD1 as D (6 bases). The V gene's germline CDR1 is LGHNA and CDR2 YSLEER. The CDR3 runs 13 residues. V lost 3 bases to trimming and J lost 7 bases, with 9 bases between them. The chain's CDR3 is CASSQQGFEKLFF. The CDR3 DNA sequence: TGCGCCAGCAGCCAGCAGGGGTTTGAAAAACTGTTTTTT.

This clonotype turned up a few times. The chain links TRBV7-2 to TRBJ2-3; D ambiguous. The length of the CDR3 is 15 residues. V was cut by 1 base and J by 1 base, with 9 bases left in between. Germline V gene data show CDR1 as SGHTA and CDR2 as FQGNSA. CDR3 DNA sequence: TGTGCCAGCAGCTTAGGTAATTGGCGCACAGATACGCAGTATTTT. It is translated as CASSLGNWRTDTQYF.

This clonotype was recorded many times. V usage is TRBV5-1 and J usage is TRBJ2-2; 7 bases align to TRBD1. The germline V gene encodes CDR1 SGHRS and CDR2 YFSETQ. Trimming at V came to 3 bases and at J to 5 bases, leaving 7 bases not matched to a gene. The CDR3 has 15 amino acids. This CDR3 is CASSWGQIPTGELFF. In DNA form, the CDR3 reads TGCGCCAGCAGCTGGGGACAGATCCCTACCGGGGAGCTGTTTTTT. Full variable domain (outside the CDR3, taken from reference TRBV5-1 and TRBJ2-2): KAGVTQTPRYLIKTRGQQVTLSCSPISGHRSVSWYQQTPGQGLQFLFEYFSETQRNKGNFPGRFSGRQFSNSRSEMNVSTLELGDSALYLCASSWGQIPTGELFFGEGSRLTVL.

The sample holds many counts of this clonotype. The CDR3 nucleotides read TGCGCCAGCAGCGATGGGGGACAGGGGTACACCGGGGAGCTGTTTTTT. It yields the protein CASSDGGQGYTGELFF. The genes are TRBV5-1 and TRBJ2-2; 10 bases map to TRBD1. Looked up from germline, CDR1 is SGHRS and CDR2 is YFSETQ. This CDR3 has 16 residues. V lost 4 bases, J lost 3 bases, and 6 bases stayed unmatched.

DNA of the CDR3: TGTGCCAGCAGTGACGGACACTCTGGGGCCAACGTCCTGACTTTC. Translation gives CASSDGHSGANVLTF. The chain couples TRBV6-1 to TRBJ2-6, with D possibly being TRBD1 (5 bases). The V end was cut by 3 bases, the J end by 0 bases, with 6 bases between. CDR3 length: 15 amino acids. CDR1 MNHNS and CDR2 SASEGT come from the germline V gene.

This chain connects TRBV28 to TRBJ1-4; TRBD1 matches at 9 bases. Germline V gene data show CDR1 as MDHEN and CDR2 as SYDVKM. This CDR3 is 15 amino acids long. V gave up 6 bases and J gave up 5 bases; unmatched junction bases: 7. CDR3 sequence: CASRGTGISNEKLFF. The CDR3 DNA is TGTGCCAGCAGGGGGACAGGGATTTCGAATGAAAAACTGTTTTTT.

The chain recombines TRBV15 with TRBJ2-3, with 7 bases that match TRBD2. Germline V gives CDR1 LNHNV, CDR2 YYDKDF (reference sequence). Germline trimming cut 1 base from V and 3 bases from J; bases unmatched to any gene: 1. This CDR3 spans 14 amino acids. The CDR3 is CATSRGTRTDTQYF. The CDR3 nucleotides are TGTGCCACCAGCAGAGGGACTAGAACAGATACGCAGTATTTT.

The V and J genes are TRBV15 and TRBJ2-7; D ambiguous. Germline CDR1 is LNHNV and CDR2 is YYDKDF (reference sequence). The ends were cut back, 0 bases at V and 3 bases at J, with 9 bases in the middle. The CDR3 sequence is 14 residues long. The CDR3 DNA reads as TGTGCCACCAGCAGAGATTACGGCAGCTACGAGCAGTACTTC. Translating it yields CATSRDYGSYEQYF. The variable domain in full, with the rest retrieved from reference TRBV15 and TRBJ2-7, is DAMVIQNPRYQVTQFGKPVTLSCSQTLNHNVMYWYQQKSSQAPKLLFHYYDKDFNNEADTPDNFQSRRPNTSFCFLDIRSPGLGDTAMYLCATSRDYGSYEQYFGPGTRLTVT.

The chain uses TRBV5-5 and TRBJ2-5; 8 nucleotides match TRBD1. The CDR3 length is 15 residues. CDR1 and CDR2 (germline): SGHKS, YYEKEE (reference sequence). Trimming cost V 2 bases and J 5 bases; bases outside gene matches: 8. CDR3 in amino acids: CASSFSGQGWETQYF. CDR3 in DNA: TGTGCCAGCAGCTTCTCCGGACAGGGATGGGAGACCCAGTACTTC.

J is TRBJ2-3 and V is TRBV7-9; perhaps D is TRBD1 or TRBD2 (5 bases each). V shed 7 bases and J shed 1 base, with 18 bases lying between them. The germline V gene encodes CDR1 SEHNR and CDR2 FQNEAQ (reference sequence). The length of the CDR3 is 16 residues. Here the CDR3 DNA reads TGTGCCAGCACTCCGACGAGGGGCGAGGGCACAGATACGCAGTATTTT. Translation: CASTPTRGEGTDTQYF.

CDR3 amino acids: CASSLARTTSGQETQYF. CDR3 coding DNA: TGTGCCAGCAGCTTAGCGCGGACGACTAGCGGACAAGAGACCCAGTACTTC. The chain employs TRBV7-2 and TRBJ2-5; 9 nucleotides agree with TRBD2. In germline, CDR1 is SGHTA, CDR2 FQGNSA. After removal of 0 bases from V and 2 bases from J, the junction contained 7 bases not matched to a gene. The CDR3 has 17 residues.

This chain uses TRBV28 with TRBJ1-5, with a tentative D call TRBD1 (5 bases). The V gene lost 6 bases and the J gene lost 6 bases, with 15 bases spanning the gap. This CDR3 spans 14 amino acids. Germline V gene lookup returns CDR1 MDHEN and CDR2 SYDVKM. The CDR3 DNA reads TGTGCCAGCAGCTCCGGAGGGACCGCTCAGCCCCAGCATTTT. Translation: CASSSGGTAQPQHF.

This chain connects TRBV12-3 or TRBV12-4 to TRBJ2-6; no clear D gene. The length of the CDR3 is 14 residues. The ends were cut back, 4 bases at V and 5 bases at J, with 9 bases in the middle. CDR3 in amino acids: CASSSRYRANVLTF. CDR3 bases: TGTGCCAGCAGTTCTCGGTACAGGGCCAACGTCCTGACTTTC.

This clonotype was seen more than once but under ten times. The chain carries TRBV20-1 and TRBJ2-6; 8 positions agree with TRBD1. The CDR3 covers 19 residues. The V gene's germline CDR1 is DFQATT and CDR2 SNEGSKA (reference sequence). Trimming cost V 0 bases and J 2 bases; bases outside gene matches: 12. Written as DNA, the CDR3 is TGCAGTGCTAGAGATGGGCGAAGGACAGGGAACGCTGGGGCCAACGTCCTGACTTTC. Translation: CSARDGRRTGNAGANVLTF.